The entry that follows covers one T cell receptor (beta chain) sequence. Its antigen is undetermined. This specimen comes from a study of cytomegalovirus exposure and HLA in healthy donors. Broader study findings: Available immune exposure information covered CMV serostatus only. The study found most TCR sequences rare, yet found some public TCRs in many donors. The study flagged about 160 TCR beta chains as cytomegalovirus-associated.

13 Jbeta primers and 60 Vbeta primers were used for the PCR. Data came from immunoSEQ multiplex PCR; TCRdb stores just in-frame clones and leaves some out. The sample includes 150,000 or so clones, more than 60% of them seen just once. The clonotype was recovered from a woman aged 40 to 50 in good health and CMV-seropositive. Sequencing used PBMCs.

For the CDR3, the DNA is TGTGCCAGTAGTGTATCACGGGAGAATCAGCCCCAGCATTTT. Translation gives CASSVSRENQPQHF. The genes are TRBV19 and TRBJ1-5; D gene uncertain. V dropped 5 bases and J dropped 4 bases, with 12 bases sitting between them. CDR1 and CDR2 (germline): LNHDA, SQIVND (reference sequence). The CDR3 covers 14 residues.